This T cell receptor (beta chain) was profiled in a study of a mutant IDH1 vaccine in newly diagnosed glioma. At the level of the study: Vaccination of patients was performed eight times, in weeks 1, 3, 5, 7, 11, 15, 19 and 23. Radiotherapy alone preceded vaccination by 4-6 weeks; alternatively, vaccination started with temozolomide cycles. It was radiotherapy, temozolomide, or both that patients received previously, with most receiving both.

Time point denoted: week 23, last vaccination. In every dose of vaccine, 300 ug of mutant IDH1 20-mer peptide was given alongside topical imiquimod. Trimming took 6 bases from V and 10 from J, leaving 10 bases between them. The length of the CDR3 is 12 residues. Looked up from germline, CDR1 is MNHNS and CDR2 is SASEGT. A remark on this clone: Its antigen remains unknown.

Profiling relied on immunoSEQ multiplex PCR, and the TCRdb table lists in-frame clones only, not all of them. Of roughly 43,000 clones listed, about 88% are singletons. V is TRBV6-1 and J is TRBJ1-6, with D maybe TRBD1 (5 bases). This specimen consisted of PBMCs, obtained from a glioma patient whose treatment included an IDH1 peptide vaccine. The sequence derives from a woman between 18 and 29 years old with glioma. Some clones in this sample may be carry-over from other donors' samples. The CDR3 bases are TGTGCCAGCAGCGACCAGGGCTCACCCCTCCACTTT. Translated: CASSDQGSPLHF.